This section outlines one T cell receptor (beta chain) sequence together with its context. The target of this receptor is not known. Within one base of it there is no much larger clone, and no base qualities were kept. The V end loses 5 bases and the J end loses 9 bases, and a stretch of 11 bases separates them. From the germline V gene (reference sequence), CDR1 is SEHNR and CDR2 is FQNEAQ. The CDR3 runs 12 residues from the cysteine to the phenylalanine. The only DNA kept is the CDR3, 36 bases in frame from the first base. The immunoSEQ Assay, a bias-controlled multiplex PCR, was used to amplify TCRbeta CDR3 regions from genomic DNA. On the authors' methods: Nucleated cell counts per sample were estimated from amplification of reference gene primers within the assay. To quantify the absolute abundance of each unique TCRbeta CDR3 rearrangement, sequence reads were collapsed and filtered. For each sample, productive Simpson clonality was calculated as the square root of Simpson's diversity index over productive rearrangements. TCRdb stores this immuneACCESS table with in-frame sequences only. Part of the clones is absent; in the studies checked, under half of the shortfall reflects unresolved V genes, and no reason is known for the rest. That table is the source of V, J and clone size, and D and trimming were worked out from the DNA. The sample table holds some 56,000 clones, of which 89% were seen once. The top ten clonotypes cover about 46% of the sample.

The record originates from a study of blood T cell repertoires in COVID-19 (dated by TCRdb to the early 2020s). In terms of the full investigation: Samples from collaborators originated in the United States, Italy and Spain and spanned both the acute and convalescent phases of COVID-19. The prospective study material was composed of cDNA or gDNA derived from T cells, B-cell-depleted T cells, or PBMCs. Deeply sampled blood TCRbeta repertoires from subjects exposed to, actively infected with, or recovered from COVID-19 were included in the dataset. The repertoires were released in a freely available public database meant as a resource for research on the immune response to SARS-CoV-2. The samples were drawn from two sources: the first 160 participants of the ongoing ImmuneRACE study, and 1,200 or so subjects contributed by 6 global collaborators. Sample metadata almost always included a de-identified subject ID, COVID-19 status, age in years and sex. Where available, HLA class I and class II types were taken from metadata supplied by the sample provider and were not determined by assay-based typing. General findings and caveats noted by the study authors: Clinical and demographic metadata were provided uncurated, with the amount varying by source and participant.

In Seattle, one collaborating source enrolled patients while the infection was active and tracked those patients longitudinally over the course of disease. The collaborating institutions used their own protocols to collect whole blood in K2EDTA tubes. For TCRbeta analysis, collaborators shipped samples in one of three forms: frozen whole blood, isolated PBMCs, or DNA extracted from either of those sample types. In this chain, TRBV7-9 is recombined with TRBJ2-1, with the D gene call left open. The receptor's source is a woman aged 60-70 years with COVID-19, enrolled during active disease. The sequenced sample was peripheral blood. CDR3 loop: CASSRPPGEQFF. The base sequence is TGTGCCAGCAGCCGACCACCAGGTGAGCAGTTCTTC.